Below, 13 T cell receptor beta chains from the same sample are listed, as sequenced in a study of regulatory T cells in long-lasting Graves disease. For TCR beta, libraries came from iRepertoire HTBI primers and Arm-PCR of CDR3 regions. TCRdb re-analysed the multiplex PCR reads in MiXCR, keeping a single row per CDR3 protein. The sample lists 300,000 to 350,000 distinct CDR3 sequences; about 20% were seen once. Noted time point: persistent/refractory GD, antithyroid drugs over 5 years with positive TRAb. There was RNA extracted from PBMCs, and the TCR library was made from it. The specimen comprised peripheral blood mononuclear cells (PBMCs), sampled when the disease was refractory, from a patient treated with antithyroid drugs. The receptor source for this set is a female donor with Graves disease.

This clonotype was picked up a small number of times. This could be a read error, since a much larger clone is one nucleotide away. CDR3 coding DNA: TGTGCCAGCAGTTACCCGGCTGGACTGGGGCGAAGCAATCAGCCCCAGCATTTT. Protein sequence: CASSYPAGLGRSNQPQHF. The V gene is TRBV6-2 or TRBV6-3, the J gene TRBJ1-5, with a tentative D call TRBD1 (5 bases). CDR3 length equals 18 residues. V was pared by 2 bases and J by 1 base, with 18 bases between. CDR1 and CDR2 from the germline V gene are MNHEY and SVGEGT.

This clonotype has ten or more counts. The V call is TRBV12-3 or TRBV12-4, the J call TRBJ2-7, with 7 bases aligning to TRBD1. The CDR3 contains 14 residues. Trimming removed 6 bases from V and 4 bases from J; junction bases left unmatched: 9. The CDR3 reads CASRKQGIGYEQYF. The CDR3 DNA reads TGTGCCAGCAGGAAACAGGGGATTGGGTACGAGCAGTACTTC.

In this sample, this clonotype turned up many times. J is TRBJ2-5 and V is TRBV6-1; 9 nucleotides line up with TRBD1. V lost 5 bases, J lost 2 bases, and 3 bases stayed unmatched. CDR1 and CDR2 from the germline V gene are MNHNS and SASEGT. The CDR3 is 14 amino acids. For the CDR3, the DNA is TGTGCCAGCAGTATGGACAGGGGACAAGAGACCCAGTACTTC. This encodes CASSMDRGQETQYF.

By share, this clonotype ranks as large. The junction shows a germline mismatch at one end, possibly a read error. The genes are TRBV5-1 and TRBJ1-5, with D unresolved. Germline V gene lookup returns CDR1 SGHRS and CDR2 YFSETQ. The CDR3 runs to 14 residues. The CDR3 reads CASSLEGSNQPQHF. The CDR3 nucleotides read TGTGCCAGCAGCTTAGAGGGCAGCAATCAGCCCCAGCATTTT. Together with reference TRBV5-1 and TRBJ1-5, the CDR3 gives the full variable domain: KAGVTQTPRYLIKTRGQQVTLSCSPISGHRSVSWYQQTPGQGLQFLFEYFSETQRNKGNFPGRFSGRQFSNSRSEMNVSTLELGDSALYLCASSLEGSNQPQHFGDGTRLSIL.

This clonotype was counted ten times or more. The chain links TRBV6-2 or TRBV6-3 to TRBJ2-5; 10 bases map to TRBD2. After removal of 1 base from V and 5 bases from J, the junction contained 13 bases not matched to a gene. Germline V gene sequence: CDR1 MNHEY, CDR2 SVGEGT. The CDR3 runs to 18 residues. CDR3 coding DNA: TGTGCCAGCAGTTACTGGGACCGGAGCGGGGGGGCCGTGGAGACCCAGTACTTC. Translated, it gives CASSYWDRSGGAVETQYF.

The genes are TRBV18 and TRBJ1-6; no clear D. CDR1 is KGHSH, CDR2 LQKENI, per germline. The CDR3 has 12 residues. Trimming took 1 base from V and 8 from J, leaving 3 bases between them. This chain's CDR3 is CASSPRDSPLHF. The CDR3 coding sequence is TGTGCCAGCTCACCACGGGATTCACCCCTCCACTTT.

This clonotype showed up just a few times. The chain couples TRBV6-1 to TRBJ1-5, with D perhaps matching TRBD1 (6 bases). V lost 6 bases to trimming and J lost 0 bases, with 21 bases between them. Germline V gene lookup returns CDR1 MNHNS and CDR2 SASEGT. This CDR3 spans 18 amino acids. CDR3: CASSQTRGGPRSNQPQHF. The CDR3 DNA is TGTGCCAGCAGCCAGACTAGGGGGGGCCCACGTAGCAATCAGCCCCAGCATTTT.

This clonotype was seen many times. V is TRBV28 and J is TRBJ2-6; maybe TRBD2 (5 bases). Germline CDR1 reads MDHEN; CDR2 reads SYDVKM. Trimming pared 3 bases from V and 0 bases from J, leaving 15 bases between. The CDR3 has 18 residues. CDR3: CASSLVADGGSGANVLTF. The CDR3 DNA reads as TGTGCCAGCAGTTTGGTGGCAGACGGAGGCTCTGGGGCCAACGTCCTGACTTTC.

This clonotype was seen at least ten times. This rearrangement joins TRBV28 to TRBJ1-5, with D perhaps matching TRBD1 (5 bases). Trimming shortened V by 3 bases and J by 7 bases, and 10 bases separated the two germline ends. Per germline, CDR1 MDHEN and CDR2 SYDVKM. CDR3 length equals 13 residues. DNA of the CDR3: TGTGCCAGCAGTTTGGGGGGGAAACAGCCCCAGCATTTT. Protein product: CASSLGGKQPQHF.

A few counts support this clonotype. J is TRBJ2-5 and V is TRBV6-1; the D gene is possibly TRBD1 (7 bases). Trimming took off 2 bases at V and 4 bases at J, with 17 bases between the two ends. The CDR3 is made up of 16 amino acids. Germline V gives CDR1 MNHNS, CDR2 SASEGT. The chain's CDR3 is CASSEWGGTELETQYF. The CDR3 coding sequence is TGTGCCAGCAGTGAATGGGGCGGGACAGAATTAGAGACCCAGTACTTC.

This clonotype was seen a handful of times. The rearrangement links TRBV4-1 to TRBJ2-5; 12 nucleotides agree with TRBD2. In germline, CDR1 is MGHRA, CDR2 YSYEKL. The CDR3 spans 16 residues. Germline trimming cut 5 bases from V and 7 bases from J; bases unmatched to any gene: 11. The chain's CDR3 is CASSYRTSGTDGTQYF. As DNA, the CDR3 is TGCGCCAGCAGCTACCGGACTAGCGGGACTGATGGGACCCAGTACTTC.

For this clonotype: This clone may be a read error of a much larger clone one base away. The chain is built from TRBV2 and TRBJ1-4; D might be TRBD1 (5 bases). This CDR3 has 13 residues. Germline values: CDR1 SNHLY, CDR2 FYNNEI. Written as DNA, the CDR3 is TGTGCCAGCGAAAAGGAGGGGATCGAAAAACCGTTTTTT. Protein sequence: CASEKEGIEKPFF.

The chain joins TRBV20-1 to TRBJ2-7, with no clear D. The CDR3 is made up of 11 amino acids. The ends were cut back, 3 bases at V and 9 bases at J, with 12 bases in the middle. CDR1 and CDR2 (germline): DFQATT, SNEGSKA (reference sequence). The CDR3, as DNA: TGCAGTGCTAGCCAAGGCGGTGCGCAGTACTTC. It yields the protein CSASQGGAQYF.